The rows below give T cell receptor beta chains drawn from one sample of a study of cytotoxic CD8 clonotypes in ibrutinib-treated CLL. Measured with immunoSEQ multiplex PCR; TCRdb has only the in-frame clones, and not every one. The profile shows approximately 170,000 clones, roughly 84% of them singletons. The sequencing used PBMCs, collected at disease progression, from a patient treated with ibrutinib. These receptors all stem from a human donor with chronic lymphocytic leukemia. CDR3s include the opening cysteine and the closing phenylalanine or tryptophan. The order of the fields is D gene, V gene, CDR3 protein. A D gene is named only where the DNA matches it firmly.

d_gene: -; v_gene: TRBV5-1; CDR3aa: CASSITGQIQETQYF
d_gene: -; v_gene: TRBV11-2; CDR3aa: CASSSIQGGQETQYF
d_gene: TRBD1; v_gene: TRBV29-1; CDR3aa: CRADRDYNEQFF
d_gene: TRBD1; v_gene: TRBV6-6; CDR3aa: CASSFGQGLGGNTIYF
d_gene: TRBD2; v_gene: TRBV5-4; CDR3aa: CASSFTSGSVYNEQFF
d_gene: -; v_gene: TRBV18; CDR3aa: CASSPVSSGQETQYF
d_gene: -; v_gene: TRBV30; CDR3aa: CAWISGQGYEQYF
d_gene: -; v_gene: TRBV6-6; CDR3aa: CASRPQGSSYNEQFF
d_gene: TRBD2; v_gene: TRBV19; CDR3aa: CASSADGGRGFGDTQYF
d_gene: -; v_gene: TRBV23-1; CDR3aa: CASSPRGQLNTEAFF
d_gene: -; v_gene: TRBV5-1; CDR3aa: CASSSTPVSGNTIYF
d_gene: -; v_gene: TRBV7-2; CDR3aa: CASSLVGTGTEAFF
d_gene: TRBD1; v_gene: TRBV28; CDR3aa: CASSLYRGGVTIYGYTF
d_gene: -; v_gene: TRBV10-3; CDR3aa: CAISDPQGGQKGEQFF
d_gene: TRBD1; v_gene: TRBV9; CDR3aa: CASSPWTGGDEQYF
d_gene: TRBD2; v_gene: TRBV15; CDR3aa: CATSRGGLRGGGTGELFF
d_gene: -; v_gene: TRBV7-2; CDR3aa: CASSLGAGLEKLFF
d_gene: TRBD1; v_gene: TRBV18; CDR3aa: CASSPRDRNYEQYF
d_gene: TRBD1; v_gene: TRBV14; CDR3aa: CASSPEQGANYGYTF
d_gene: -; v_gene: TRBV19; CDR3aa: CASSIADPVPYEQYF
d_gene: -; v_gene: TRBV9; CDR3aa: CASSLGQSYTF
d_gene: -; v_gene: TRBV6-1; CDR3aa: CASRDHRERDTEAFF
d_gene: -; v_gene: TRBV6-6; CDR3aa: CASSYAQFSGNTIYF
d_gene: TRBD1; v_gene: TRBV30; CDR3aa: CAWSVQGAVSYEQYF
d_gene: -; v_gene: TRBV7-2; CDR3aa: CASSLGRGRTNEKLFF
d_gene: -; v_gene: TRBV7-2; CDR3aa: CASSLSADTQYF
d_gene: -; v_gene: TRBV18; CDR3aa: CASSPATGRLSDTEAFF
d_gene: -; v_gene: TRBV7-2; CDR3aa: CASSLDGGTPKQYF